Sequencing of this T cell receptor beta chain was carried out in a study of blood T cell repertoires in COVID-19. The V and J ends lost 6 bases and 10 bases, in that order; junction bases with no gene match: 15. This CDR3 comprises 15 residues. Germline lookup yields CDR1 SGHTA and CDR2 FQGNSA. Here immunoSEQ multiplex PCR was the method, and the copy in TCRdb shows in-frame clones only, minus some. Among around 280,000 clones listed, 85% to 90% were seen once. The J gene is TRBJ2-1, the V gene TRBV7-2, with TRBD1 identical over 7 bases. The sample comprised PBMCs or T cells enriched from blood (not recorded which). This receptor was identified in a young woman with acute COVID-19. The CDR3 loop reads CASSFHRGGGGEQFF. The DNA of the CDR3 is TGTGCCAGCAGTTTCCACAGGGGTGGAGGAGGAGAGCAGTTCTTC. Full variable domain (missing parts from reference TRBV7-2 and TRBJ2-1): GAGVSQSPSNKVTEKGKDVELRCDPISGHTALYWYRQSLGQGLEFLIYFQGNSAPDKSGLPSDRFSAERTGGSVSTLTIQRTQQEDSAVYLCASSFHRGGGGEQFFGPGTRLTVL.